Below, one T cell receptor beta chain is given with its context. Its matching antigen is unknown. Germline-derived CDR1 and CDR2 are SNHLY and FYNNEI. The CDR3 consists of 13 residues. Trimming removed 5 bases from V and 12 bases from J, with 17 bases in between. The table came from immunoSEQ multiplex PCR; TCRdb's copy has only in-frame clones and leaves some out. The table has some 70,000 clones, roughly nine tenths seen once. Researchers took blood at baseline, on cycle 4 day 1, and on cycle 7 day 1. The data stem from a study of OX40 agonist ivuxolimab in advanced cancers. Turning to the study itself: The patients received ivuxolimab by intravenous route every 2 weeks at 0.01 to 10 mg/kg.

Regarding the study as a whole: Averaging showed that CD8+ T cells had more expanded clones than CD4+ did. Partly responding patients at 0.1-3.0 mg/kg showed some of the smallest clonal expansion.

Source: CD4+ or CD8+ T cells sorted from blood, taken in a trial of the OX40 agonist ivuxolimab. This TCR was recovered from an adult with an advanced solid tumor such as melanoma, head and neck, liver or kidney cancer. This chain uses TRBV2 with TRBJ2-1; no definite D call. CDR3 sequence reads: CASSPGRLLGQFF. In DNA, the CDR3 is TGTGCCAGCAGTCCCGGTCGACTTCTGGGGCAGTTCTTC.